The 27 T cell receptor beta chains listed next were all sequenced from one sample in a study of CD8+CD57+ T cells in acquired aplastic anemia. Patients chosen for sequencing had CD8+CD57+ cells that had expanded, as shown by flow cytometry. Genomic DNA acted as the template from which TCR beta VDJ combination and CDR3 sequence profiling were carried out. TCRdb analysed the reads with MiXCR anew, one entry per CDR3 protein. The profile shows over 150,000 distinct CDR3 sequences, about 52% of them singletons. The sample comprised sorted CD4+, CD8+, or CD8+CD57+ T cells (not recorded which) from PBMCs. Receptors originate from a human donor with aplastic anemia.

In nucleotides, the CDR3 is TGTGCCAGTCTAAAACAGGGGAGAACGGATCAGCCCCAGCATTTT. This encodes CASLKQGRTDQPQHF. The chain employs TRBV19 and TRBJ1-5, with 7 nucleotides matching TRBD1. V was clipped by 8 bases and J by 5 bases; unmatched bases: 12. Germline lookup yields CDR1 LNHDA and CDR2 SQIVND (reference sequence). This CDR3 spans 15 amino acids.

The V and J genes are TRBV11-2 and TRBJ2-7; D may be TRBD2 (5 bases). CDR1 SGHAT and CDR2 FQNNGV come from the germline V gene. This CDR3 is built from 16 residues. V lost 2 bases and J 0 bases, leaving 14 bases between the germline ends. CDR3 region: CASSLYRGTNSYEQYF. CDR3 nucleotide sequence: TGTGCCAGCAGCTTATATCGGGGTACAAACTCCTACGAGCAGTACTTC.

The rearrangement joins TRBV4-1 to TRBJ1-6, with TRBD1 matching 11 bases. The CDR3 covers 18 residues. V gave up 0 bases and J gave up 9 bases; unmatched junction bases: 10. Germline CDR1 is MGHRA and CDR2 is YSYEKL. The CDR3 region is CASSQDGTGGSGSSPLHF. The CDR3 DNA follows: TGCGCCAGCAGCCAAGATGGGACAGGGGGATCCGGAAGTTCACCCCTCCACTTT.

This clonotype was observed a handful of times. This chain links TRBV27 with TRBJ2-1; 10 bases line up with TRBD2. V lost 1 base to trimming and J lost 1 base; unmatched junction nucleotides: 1. Germline loops: CDR1 MNHEY, CDR2 SMNVEV (reference sequence). The CDR3 is 16 residues long. In DNA, the CDR3 is TGTGCCAGCAGTTTATTTAGCGGGGGGTCCTACAATGAGCAGTTCTTC. It encodes CASSLFSGGSYNEQFF.

The rearrangement uses TRBV6-1 and TRBJ2-5; D not resolved. CDR1 is MNHNS and CDR2 is SASEGT in the germline V gene. This CDR3 is built from 14 residues. Trimming left V 5 bases short and J 5 bases short, with 15 bases between. The chain's CDR3 is CASSTPTIGETQYF. The CDR3 nucleotides read TGTGCCAGCAGTACGCCTACCATAGGGGAGACCCAGTACTTC.

This clonotype came up many times. The V call is TRBV5-5, the J call TRBJ1-1, with D perhaps TRBD1 (5 bases). V was trimmed by 4 bases and J by 7 bases, leaving 14 bases between them. CDR3 length: 13 amino acids. Germline V lookup: CDR1 SGHKS, CDR2 YYEKEE (reference sequence). The CDR3 protein is CASSPRQPFEAFF. The CDR3 bases are TGTGCCAGCAGCCCCCGACAGCCGTTTGAAGCTTTCTTT. The full variable domain, completed using reference TRBV5-5 and TRBJ1-1, is DAGVTQSPTHLIKTRGQQVTLRCSPISGHKSVSWYQQVLGQGPQFIFQYYEKEERGRGNFPDRFSARQFPNYSSELNVNALLLGDSALYLCASSPRQPFEAFFGQGTRLTVV.

This sequence joins TRBV5-6 and TRBJ1-2; D is undetermined. Deletions cut 1 base from V and 7 bases from J, with 8 bases between. This CDR3 contains 12 residues. From germline, CDR1 is SGHDT and CDR2 YYEEEE. CDR3 coding DNA: TGTGCCAGCAGCTTGAGGACGCCTGGCTACACCTTC. Translated, it gives CASSLRTPGYTF. The complete variable domain, with remaining parts taken from reference TRBV5-6 and TRBJ1-2, reads DAGVTQSPTHLIKTRGQQVTLRCSPKSGHDTVSWYQQALGQGPQFIFQYYEEEERQRGNFPDRFSGHQFPNYSSELNVNALLLGDSALYLCASSLRTPGYTFGSGTRLTVV.

Note on this clonotype: The junction departs from germline at one end; a sequencing error may be responsible. This chain joins TRBV7-8 and TRBJ2-7; D might be TRBD2 (6 bases). CDR1 is SGHVS, CDR2 FQNEAQ, per germline. This CDR3 spans 15 amino acids. The DNA of the CDR3 is TGTGCCAGCGGCTTACGGGACTCAAACACCTACGAGCAGTACTTC. It codes for CASGLRDSNTYEQYF.

There are many counts of this clonotype. The J gene is TRBJ1-5, the V gene TRBV4-2, with 7 nucleotides matching TRBD1. Looked up from germline, CDR1 is LGHNA and CDR2 is YNFKEQ. The CDR3 spans 17 residues. V was pared by 4 bases and J by 7 bases, with 16 bases of the junction left unmatched. CDR3 loop: CASSPMTGRGYGQPQHF. The CDR3 bases are TGTGCCAGCAGCCCGATGACAGGGAGGGGGTATGGACAGCCCCAGCATTTT.

For the CDR3, the DNA is TGCAGCGTTGATAGGAACACTGAAGCTTTCTTT. This encodes CSVDRNTEAFF. The chain carries TRBV29-1 and TRBJ1-1, with D hard to call. V was trimmed by 3 bases and J by 1 base, leaving 3 bases between them. CDR1 is SQVTM and CDR2 is ANQGSEA in the germline V gene. This CDR3 contains 11 residues.

This clonotype was seen many times. V and J are TRBV4-3 and TRBJ2-6, with a weak D call TRBD2 (5 bases). V lost 3 bases, J lost 4 bases, and 10 bases lay in between. The CDR3 runs 15 residues. The germline gives CDR1 LGHNA, CDR2 YSLEER. CDR3 protein: CASSQRVSGANVLTF. For the CDR3, the DNA is TGCGCCAGCAGCCAGCGGGTGTCCGGGGCCAACGTCCTGACTTTC.

This clonotype was seen more than once but under ten times. The rearrangement joins TRBV9 to TRBJ1-1; no definite D call. The length of the CDR3 is 10 residues. Trimming pared 3 bases from V and 8 bases from J, leaving 5 bases between. The germline V gene has CDR1 SGDLS and CDR2 YYNGEE. This CDR3 reads CASSGTEAFF. Written as DNA, the CDR3 is TGTGCCAGCAGCGGCACCGAAGCTTTCTTT.

The rearrangement links TRBV20-1 to TRBJ2-3, with D hard to call. V was cut by 5 bases and J by 2 bases, with 14 bases left in between. The CDR3 sequence is 14 residues long. In germline, CDR1 is DFQATT, CDR2 SNEGSKA (reference sequence). This CDR3 reads CSAGLLFPTDTQYF. The CDR3 DNA sequence: TGCAGTGCTGGGTTGTTGTTTCCCACAGATACGCAGTATTTT.

This clonotype was observed many times. The chain links TRBV6-5 to TRBJ2-2; possibly TRBD1 or TRBD2 for D (5 bases each). V was clipped by 1 base and J by 7 bases, with 10 bases between them. This CDR3 spans 14 amino acids. From germline, CDR1 is MNHEY and CDR2 SVGAGI. The CDR3 sequence is CASSYLGVDGELFF. The CDR3 region has the DNA TGTGCCAGCAGTTACTTGGGGGTTGACGGGGAGCTGTTTTTT.

V gene TRBV4-3 combines with J gene TRBJ2-5; D perhaps matches TRBD1 (7 bases). V lost 5 bases and J 4 bases, leaving 14 bases between the germline ends. The CDR3 loop spans 14 amino acids. Germline V CDR1 and CDR2: LGHNA, YSLEER. In DNA, the CDR3 is TGCGCCAGCAGCGGCGGGGACAGACGAGAGACCCAGTACTTC. Amino acids: CASSGGDRRETQYF.

The chain has TRBV9 and TRBJ2-5; no clear D. Germline lookup yields CDR1 SGDLS and CDR2 YYNGEE. V gave up 3 bases and J gave up 1 base, with 19 bases separating them. The CDR3 runs to 17 residues. The CDR3: CASSGPASQAVQETQYF. The CDR3 bases are TGTGCCAGCAGCGGCCCGGCTAGTCAAGCAGTCCAAGAGACCCAGTACTTC.

The sample holds a few counts of this clonotype. The chain is built from TRBV29-1 and TRBJ2-1; D not certain. The V end was cut by 4 bases, the J end by 4 bases, with 14 bases between. The CDR3 sequence is 14 residues long. Germline lookup yields CDR1 SQVTM and CDR2 ANQGSEA. The CDR3 nucleotides read TGCAGCGTTGTCGGGCTGGCGTCGTACAATGAGCAGTTCTTC. It encodes CSVVGLASYNEQFF.

Worth noting for this clonotype: A much more abundant neighbour one base away suggests this may be a read error. In this CDR3 the conserved last residue, phenylalanine or tryptophan, is missing, so a read error is likely. V is TRBV2 and J is TRBJ1-2; no definite D call. Trimming left V 3 bases short and J 4 bases short, with 9 bases between. Germline-derived CDR1 and CDR2 are SNHLY and FYNNEI. The length of the CDR3 is 13 residues. Here the CDR3 reads CASSDNGIYGYTS. CDR3 sequence (DNA): TGTGCCAGCAGTGATAACGGGATCTATGGCTACACCTCC.

V usage is TRBV7-3 and J usage is TRBJ2-3; the match to TRBD1 covers 9 bases. This CDR3 region has 15 residues. Germline assignment: CDR1 SGHTA and CDR2 FQGTGA. Trimming at V came to 5 bases and at J to 3 bases, leaving 6 bases not matched to a gene. CDR3 loop: CASSRTGEGTDTQYF. DNA for the CDR3: TGTGCCAGCAGCAGGACAGGGGAGGGTACAGATACGCAGTATTTT.

In this sample, this clonotype turned up many times. The J gene is TRBJ2-6, the V gene TRBV11-1, with TRBD1 identical over 10 bases. Unmatched junction bases numbered 7, after V lost 4 bases and J lost 1 base. Germline V gene lookup returns CDR1 SGHAT and CDR2 FQDESV (reference sequence). The CDR3 has 18 residues. The chain's CDR3 is CASSSRDRGFSGANVLTF. CDR3 sequence (DNA): TGTGCCAGCAGCTCCCGGGACAGGGGATTTTCTGGGGCCAACGTCCTGACTTTC.

There are a few counts of this clonotype. This rearrangement joins TRBV7-2 to TRBJ1-2; D call uncertain. V shed 5 bases and J shed 8 bases, with 18 bases lying between them. The CDR3 extends over 14 amino acids. CDR1 SGHTA and CDR2 FQGNSA come from the germline V gene. CDR3 DNA: TGTGCCAGCAGCCCGACCCTCGTCGTCTTGGGCTACACCTTC. The encoded protein is CASSPTLVVLGYTF.

The chain is built from TRBV6-1 and TRBJ2-5, with D unclear. V was trimmed by 5 bases and J by 2 bases, leaving 6 bases between them. Germline lookup yields CDR1 MNHNS and CDR2 SASEGT. The CDR3 has 12 amino acids. The CDR3, as DNA: TGTGCCAGCAGTCCCACACAAGAGACCCAGTACTTC. Translating it yields CASSPTQETQYF.

Only a few counts were recorded for this clonotype. The chain combines TRBV10-3 with TRBJ1-2, with D unresolved. The CDR3 is 13 amino acids. V was trimmed by 9 bases and J by 2 bases, leaving 13 bases between them. The germline CDR1 and CDR2 sequences are ENHRY and SYGVKD. The CDR3 sequence is CAIADLANYGYTF. CDR3 in DNA: TGTGCCATTGCGGACCTGGCCAACTATGGCTACACCTTC.

J is TRBJ2-5 and V is TRBV4-1, with D unresolved. CDR1 is MGHRA and CDR2 is YSYEKL in the germline V gene. The CDR3 has 14 amino acids. The V end was cut by 4 bases, the J end by 3 bases, with 12 bases between. The CDR3 here is CASSLFWPKETQYF. As DNA, the CDR3 is TGCGCCAGCAGCCTGTTTTGGCCGAAAGAGACCCAGTACTTC.

The table lists this clonotype with many counts. The gene calls are TRBV6-4 and TRBJ2-1, with 7 bases that match TRBD2. V lost 2 bases and J lost 3; bases outside the gene matches: 4. CDR1 is MRHNA, CDR2 SNTAGT, per germline. The CDR3 spans 15 residues. The CDR3 region has the DNA TGTGCCAGCAGTGACAGCGGGGTCGACTACAATGAGCAGTTCTTC. This translates into CASSDSGVDYNEQFF.

This clonotype was observed at least ten times. The chain is built from TRBV9 and TRBJ1-2, with D tentatively TRBD1 (6 bases). The CDR3 consists of 17 residues. The germline V and J ends were trimmed by 3 bases and 4 bases, with 22 bases remaining between them. Germline V gives CDR1 SGDLS, CDR2 YYNGEE. CDR3 in amino acids: CASSESGNRDWGYGYTF. CDR3 nucleotides: TGTGCCAGCAGCGAAAGCGGGAACAGGGACTGGGGCTATGGCTACACCTTC. Using reference TRBV9 and TRBJ1-2 for the parts outside the CDR3, the full variable domain is DSGVTQTPKHLITATGQRVTLRCSPRSGDLSVYWYQQSLDQGLQFLIQYYNGEERAKGNILERFSAQQFPDLHSELNLSSLELGDSALYFCASSESGNRDWGYGYTFGSGTRLTVV.

This clonotype was recorded many times. The chain employs TRBV2 and TRBJ2-7, with D perhaps matching TRBD1 or TRBD2 (5 bases each). Germline CDR1 is SNHLY and CDR2 is FYNNEI. This CDR3 is built from 12 residues. Between the trimmed V and J ends, which lost 6 bases and 11 bases, there was a span of 17 bases. The CDR3 DNA reads as TGTGCCAGCAGCAGCCGGGACCCCCGGGAGTACTTC. Protein: CASSSRDPREYF.